This TCR beta chain stems from a study of T cell clusters in autoimmune cytopenias. Background on the study: TRB sequencing had a median about 52,000 reads and 2,000 to 2,500 distinct clonotypes per sample. General study findings and limits: Primary autoimmune cytopenia patients seemingly lacked the physiological T cell clusters found in healthy donors.

Germline V gene sequence: CDR1 MNHNS, CDR2 SASEGT. The CDR3 extends over 15 amino acids. Multiplex touch-down PCR amplified TRB using TRB-A and TRB-B pools in one tube. TCRdb re-analyzed the multiplex PCR reads; it lists each CDR3 protein once, without DNA. Here the sample table reports about 4,900 distinct CDR3 sequences. Approximately 36,000 genome equivalents of blood DNA were amplified for TRB. This clonotype is called medium-sized based on its frequency. The antigen remains unidentified. The chain is built from TRBV6-1 and TRBJ2-5. The receptor was isolated from a human donor with an autoimmune cytopenia or autoimmune hepatitis (not recorded which). The specimen sequenced was peripheral blood. CDR3 protein: CASSVGQAAQETQYF.